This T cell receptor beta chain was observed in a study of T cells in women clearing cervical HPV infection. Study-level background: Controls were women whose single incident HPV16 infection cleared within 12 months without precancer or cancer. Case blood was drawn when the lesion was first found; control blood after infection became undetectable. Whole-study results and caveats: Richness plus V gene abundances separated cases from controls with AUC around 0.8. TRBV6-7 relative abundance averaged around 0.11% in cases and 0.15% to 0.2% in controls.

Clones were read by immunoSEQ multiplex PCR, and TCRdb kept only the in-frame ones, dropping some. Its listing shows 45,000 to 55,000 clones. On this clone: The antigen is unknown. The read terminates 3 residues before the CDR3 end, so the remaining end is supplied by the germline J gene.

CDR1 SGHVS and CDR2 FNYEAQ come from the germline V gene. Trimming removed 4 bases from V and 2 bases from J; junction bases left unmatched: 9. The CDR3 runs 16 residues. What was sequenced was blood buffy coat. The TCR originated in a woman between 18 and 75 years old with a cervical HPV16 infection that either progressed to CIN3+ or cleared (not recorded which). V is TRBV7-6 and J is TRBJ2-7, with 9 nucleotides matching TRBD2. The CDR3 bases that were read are TGTGCCAGCAGCTGGGGTGCGGGGACTAGCACCTACGAG. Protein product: CASSWGAGTSTYE. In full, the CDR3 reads CASSWGAGTSTYEQYF.